This paragraph reports one T cell receptor beta chain. What it binds is not known. The data derive from a study of blood T cells in healthy people across ages. Study outcomes and limitations: Total diversity from one million sequenced T cells was likely underestimated.

The donors, all healthy, were Caucasians living in Russia, aged roughly 6 to 90. Together with a sample-barcoded 5' primer, a J-beta primer mix was included in a second PCR lasting roughly 7 to 11 cycles. In TCRdb, the 5' RACE reads were re-called with MiXCR into one record per CDR3 protein. Here the sample spans 1.5 million to 2 million distinct CDR3 sequences, roughly 27% being singletons. V dropped 5 bases and J dropped 5 bases, with 24 bases sitting between them. The CDR3 loop spans 17 amino acids. Germline loops: CDR1 SEHNR, CDR2 FQNEAQ (reference sequence). The chain links TRBV7-9 to TRBJ2-5, with a weak D call TRBD2 (6 bases). Sample: blood. The clonotype originates from a woman in her twenties or thirties in good health. DNA for the CDR3: TGTGCCAGCAGCGACGGCGGGGCCCAGGAGAGTCGGGAGACCCAGTACTTC. This sequence encodes CASSDGGAQESRETQYF. Together with reference TRBV7-9 and TRBJ2-5, the CDR3 gives the full variable domain: DTGVSQNPRHKITKRGQNVTFRCDPISEHNRLYWYRQTLGQGPEFLTYFQNEAQLEKSRLLSDRFSAERPKGSFSTLEIQRTEQGDSAMYLCASSDGGAQESRETQYFGPGTRLLVL.